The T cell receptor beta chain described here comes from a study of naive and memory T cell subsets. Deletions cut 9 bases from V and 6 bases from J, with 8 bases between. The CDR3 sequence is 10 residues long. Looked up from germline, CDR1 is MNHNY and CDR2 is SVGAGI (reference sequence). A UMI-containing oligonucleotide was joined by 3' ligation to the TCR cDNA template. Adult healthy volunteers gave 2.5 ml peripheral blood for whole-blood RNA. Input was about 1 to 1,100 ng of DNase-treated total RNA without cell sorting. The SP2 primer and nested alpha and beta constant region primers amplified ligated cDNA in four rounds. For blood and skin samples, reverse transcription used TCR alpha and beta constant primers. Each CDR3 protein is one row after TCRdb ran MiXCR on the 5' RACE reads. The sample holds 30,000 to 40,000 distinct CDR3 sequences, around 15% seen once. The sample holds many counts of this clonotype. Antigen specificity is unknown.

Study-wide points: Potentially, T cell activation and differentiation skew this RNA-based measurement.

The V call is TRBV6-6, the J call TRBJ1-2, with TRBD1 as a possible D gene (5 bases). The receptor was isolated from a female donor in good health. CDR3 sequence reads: CASGGDGYTF. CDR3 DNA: TGTGCCAGTGGAGGGGATGGCTACACCTTC.